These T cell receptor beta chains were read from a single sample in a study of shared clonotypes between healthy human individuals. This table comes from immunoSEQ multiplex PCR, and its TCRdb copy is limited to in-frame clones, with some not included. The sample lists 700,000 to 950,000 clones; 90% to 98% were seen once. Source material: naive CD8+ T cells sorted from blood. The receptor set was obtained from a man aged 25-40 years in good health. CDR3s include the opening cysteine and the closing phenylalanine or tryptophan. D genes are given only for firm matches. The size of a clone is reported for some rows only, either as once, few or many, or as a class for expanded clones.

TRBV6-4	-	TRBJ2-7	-	CAIRAPGVHSYEQYF	TGTGCCATCCGAGCCCCCGGGGTTCACTCCTACGAGCAGTACTTC
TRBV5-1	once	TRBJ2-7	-	CASSRGSYEQYF	TGCGCCAGCAGCCGCGGTAGCTACGAGCAGTACTTC
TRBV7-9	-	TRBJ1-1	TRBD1	CASSQGANEAFF	TGTGCCAGCAGCCAGGGGGCTAATGAAGCTTTCTTT
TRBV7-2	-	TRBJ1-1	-	CASSFPPAEAFF	TGTGCCAGCAGCTTTCCTCCAGCTGAAGCTTTCTTT
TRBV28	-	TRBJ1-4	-	CASGEGESNEKLFF	TGTGCCAGCGGTGAGGGTGAATCTAATGAAAAACTGTTTTTT
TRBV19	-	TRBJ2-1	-	CASSILGPSSYNEQFF	TGTGCCAGTAGTATTCTCGGGCCGAGCTCCTACAATGAGCAGTTCTTC
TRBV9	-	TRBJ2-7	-	CASSAGVGLPGPYEQYF	TGTGCCAGCAGCGCAGGCGTGGGACTCCCAGGCCCCTACGAGCAGTACTTC
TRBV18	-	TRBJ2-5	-	CASSQPRGGAQETQYF	TGTGCCAGCTCACAGCCTAGAGGGGGGGCCCAAGAGACCCAGTACTTC
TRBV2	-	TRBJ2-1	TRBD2	CATIPLAGQYNEQFF	TGTGCCACCATACCCCTAGCGGGACAGTACAATGAGCAGTTCTTC
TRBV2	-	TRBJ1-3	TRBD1	CASSGDSIPILSGNTIYF	TGTGCCAGCAGTGGGGACAGCATACCGATCCTCTCTGGAAACACCATATATTTT
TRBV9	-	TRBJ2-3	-	CASSVVGTSTDTQYF	TGTGCCAGCAGCGTAGTAGGGACTAGCACAGATACGCAGTATTTT
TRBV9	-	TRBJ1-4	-	CASSVEGYATNEKLFF	TGTGCCAGCAGCGTAGAGGGGTACGCGACTAATGAAAAACTGTTTTTT
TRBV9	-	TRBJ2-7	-	CASSVVEDLPTYEQYF	TGTGCCAGCAGCGTAGTGGAGGACCTGCCGACCTACGAGCAGTACTTC
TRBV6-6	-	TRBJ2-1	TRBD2	CASSYSRTSGTNEQFF	TGTGCCAGCAGTTACTCGAGGACTAGCGGGACCAATGAGCAGTTCTTC
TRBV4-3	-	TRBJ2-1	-	CASSQDRVVHSYNEQFF	TGCGCCAGCAGCCAAGATCGAGTAGTCCACTCCTACAATGAGCAGTTCTTC
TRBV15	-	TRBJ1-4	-	CATYGGSPDEKLFF	TGTGCCACATACGGAGGGTCTCCGGATGAAAAACTGTTTTTT
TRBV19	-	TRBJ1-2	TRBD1	CASSPWDGTVNYGYTF	TGTGCCAGTAGTCCGTGGGACGGGACAGTTAACTATGGCTACACCTTC
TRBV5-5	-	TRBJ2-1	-	CASSPGALAPNHEQFF	TGTGCCAGCAGCCCCGGAGCATTGGCCCCGAACCATGAGCAGTTCTTC
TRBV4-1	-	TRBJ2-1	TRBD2	CASSHLAGGSYNEQFF	TGCGCCAGCAGCCATTTAGCGGGGGGCTCCTACAATGAGCAGTTCTTC
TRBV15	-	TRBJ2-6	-	CATSRLDSSGANVLTF	TGTGCCACCAGCAGACTTGACAGCTCTGGGGCCAACGTCCTGACTTTC
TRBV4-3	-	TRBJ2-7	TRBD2	CASSQEVGGTYEQYF	TGCGCCAGCAGCCAAGAAGTGGGAGGGACCTACGAGCAGTACTTC
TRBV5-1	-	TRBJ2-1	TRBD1	CASSFWTGRYNEQFF	TGCGCCAGCAGCTTCTGGACAGGGCGCTACAATGAGCAGTTCTTC
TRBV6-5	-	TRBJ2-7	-	CASSYSGDNEQYF	TGTGCCAGCAGTTACTCGGGCGATAATGAGCAGTACTTC
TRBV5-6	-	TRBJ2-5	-	CASVLGYQETQYF	TGTGCCAGCGTCCTCGGGTACCAAGAGACCCAGTACTTC
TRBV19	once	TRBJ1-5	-	CASSIDLVVASQPQHF	TGTGCCAGTAGTATAGACCTTGTCGTAGCCTCTCAGCCCCAGCATTTT
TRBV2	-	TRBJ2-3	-	CASSSSGFSTDTQYF	TGTGCCAGCAGTTCCAGCGGGTTTAGCACAGATACGCAGTATTTT
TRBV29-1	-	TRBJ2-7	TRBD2	CSVVGTREDYEQYF	TGCAGCGTTGTTGGGACTAGAGAGGACTACGAGCAGTACTTC